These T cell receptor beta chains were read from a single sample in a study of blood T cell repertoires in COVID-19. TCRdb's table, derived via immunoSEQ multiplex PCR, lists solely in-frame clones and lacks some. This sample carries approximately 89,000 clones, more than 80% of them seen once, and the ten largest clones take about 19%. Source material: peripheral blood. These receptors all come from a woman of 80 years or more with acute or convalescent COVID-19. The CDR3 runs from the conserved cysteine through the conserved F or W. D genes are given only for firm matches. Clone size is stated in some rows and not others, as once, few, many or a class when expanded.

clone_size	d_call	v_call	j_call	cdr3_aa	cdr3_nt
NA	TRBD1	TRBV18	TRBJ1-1	CASSPQGATPFF	TGTGCCAGCTCACCACAGGGGGCGACGCCTTTCTTT
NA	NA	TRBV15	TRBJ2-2	CATSREGQASNTGELFF	TGTGCCACCAGCAGAGAGGGGCAAGCGTCGAACACCGGGGAGCTGTTTTTT
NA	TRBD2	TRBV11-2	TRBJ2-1	CASSRIAGSYNEQFF	TGTGCCAGCAGCCGCATAGCGGGTTCCTACAATGAGCAGTTCTTC
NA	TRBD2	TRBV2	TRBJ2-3	CASSSLAGRSDTQYF	TGTGCCAGCAGTTCACTAGCGGGAAGATCAGATACGCAGTATTTT
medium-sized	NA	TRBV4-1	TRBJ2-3	CASSQVGADTDTQYF	TGCGCCAGCAGCCAAGTAGGGGCTGACACAGATACGCAGTATTTT
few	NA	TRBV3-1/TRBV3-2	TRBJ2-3	CASSQADYTQYF	TGTGCCAGCAGCCAAGCGGACTACACGCAGTATTTT
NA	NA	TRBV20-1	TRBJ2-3	CSASRVGDVTDTQYF	TGCAGTGCTAGTAGAGTGGGAGACGTCACAGATACGCAGTATTTT
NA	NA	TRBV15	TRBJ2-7	CATSRRGSSSYEQYF	TGTGCCACCAGCCGCAGGGGTTCGAGCTCCTACGAGCAGTACTTC
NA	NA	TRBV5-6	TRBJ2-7	CASRRGYEQYF	TGTGCCAGCAGGAGGGGGTACGAGCAGTACTTC
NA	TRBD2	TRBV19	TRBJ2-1	CASSTRTSGSGEQFF	TGTGCCAGTAGTACCCGGACTAGCGGGAGCGGTGAGCAGTTCTTC
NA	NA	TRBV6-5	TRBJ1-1	CATAGNTEAFF	TGTGCCACTGCGGGGAACACTGAAGCTTTCTTT
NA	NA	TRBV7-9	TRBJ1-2	CASSLQDSPGKGYTF	TGTGCCAGCAGCCTTCAGGACAGCCCCGGTAAGGGCTACACCTTC
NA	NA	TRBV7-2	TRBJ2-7	CASSLELAGYYEQYF	TGTGCCAGCAGCTTAGAACTGGCGGGCTACTACGAGCAGTACTTC
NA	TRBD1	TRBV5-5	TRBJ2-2	CASSLRIQGATGELFF	TGTGCCAGCAGCTTGCGGATCCAGGGGGCGACCGGGGAGCTGTTTTTT
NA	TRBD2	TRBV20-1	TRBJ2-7	CSAATSDEQYF	TGCAGTGCGGCGACTAGCGACGAGCAGTACTTC
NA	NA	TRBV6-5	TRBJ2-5	CASIDRAAPTQYF	TGTGCCAGCATAGACCGAGCGGCCCCGACCCAGTACTTC
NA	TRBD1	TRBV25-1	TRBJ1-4	CASSESGGAGEKLFF	TGTGCCAGCAGTGAATCAGGGGGCGCGGGGGAAAAACTGTTTTTT
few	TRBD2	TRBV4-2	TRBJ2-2	CASSQDRTSDTGELFF	TGTGCCAGCAGCCAAGATAGGACTAGTGACACCGGGGAGCTGTTTTTT
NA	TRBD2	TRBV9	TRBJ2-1	CASSPGLAGVGQFF	TGTGCCAGCAGCCCGGGACTAGCGGGGGTAGGGCAGTTCTTC
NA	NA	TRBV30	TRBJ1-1	CAWSGQIISEAFF	TGTGCCTGGAGTGGACAGATCATTTCTGAAGCTTTCTTT
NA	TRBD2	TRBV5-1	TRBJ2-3	CASSLEVTSGSDTQYF	TGCGCCAGCAGCTTGGAGGTGACTAGCGGGAGTGATACGCAGTATTTT
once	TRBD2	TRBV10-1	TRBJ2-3	CASSGSSGGALDTQYF	TGCGCCAGCAGCGGGAGCAGCGGGGGGGCCTTAGATACGCAGTATTTT
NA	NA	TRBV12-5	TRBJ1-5	CASGLVLAGSNQPQHF	TGTGCTAGTGGTTTGGTACTGGCAGGGAGCAATCAGCCCCAGCATTTT
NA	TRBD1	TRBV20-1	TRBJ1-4	CSLGTGEKLFF	TGCAGCCTCGGGACAGGTGAAAAACTGTTTTTT
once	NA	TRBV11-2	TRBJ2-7	CASSLDPVYEQYF	TGTGCCAGCAGCTTAGACCCAGTTTACGAGCAGTACTTC
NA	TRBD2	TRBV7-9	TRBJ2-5	CASSLRGLKKETQYF	TGTGCCAGCAGCTTAAGGGGACTAAAGAAAGAGACCCAGTACTTC
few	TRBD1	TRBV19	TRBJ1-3	CASSIPGQAASGNTIYF	TGTGCCAGTAGTATCCCGGGACAGGCGGCTTCTGGAAACACCATATATTTT
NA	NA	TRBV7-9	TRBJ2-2	CASSLIVAGELFF	TGTGCCAGCAGCTTAATCGTCGCCGGGGAGCTGTTTTTT
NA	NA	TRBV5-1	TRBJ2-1	CASSPSRDRMYNEQFF	TGCGCCAGCAGCCCATCGCGGGACAGAATGTACAATGAGCAGTTCTTC
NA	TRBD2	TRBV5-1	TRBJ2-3	CASSFLAGGQDTQYF	TGCGCCAGCAGCTTCTTAGCGGGGGGGCAAGATACGCAGTATTTT
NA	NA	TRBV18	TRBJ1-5	CASSPDNFNQPQHF	TGTGCCAGCTCACCGGACAATTTCAATCAGCCCCAGCATTTT
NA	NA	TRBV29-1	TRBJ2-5	CSGGLQETQYF	TGCAGCGGTGGGCTACAAGAGACCCAGTACTTC
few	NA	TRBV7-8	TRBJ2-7	CASSLDTLYEQYF	TGTGCCAGCAGCTTAGACACCCTCTACGAGCAGTACTTC
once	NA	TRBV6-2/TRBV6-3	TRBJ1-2	CASSPEGYGYTF	TGTGCCAGCAGCCCCGAGGGCTATGGCTACACCTTC
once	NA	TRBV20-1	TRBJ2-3	CSASQGRVDTQYF	TGCAGTGCTAGTCAAGGTCGGGTAGATACGCAGTATTTT
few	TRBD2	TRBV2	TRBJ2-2	CASRGSGGYANTGELFF	TGTGCCAGCAGGGGTAGCGGGGGGTACGCGAACACCGGGGAGCTGTTTTTT
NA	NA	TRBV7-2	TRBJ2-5	CASSLEGFGTQYF	TGTGCCAGCAGCTTAGAGGGGTTCGGGACCCAGTACTTC
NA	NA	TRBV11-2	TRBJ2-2	CASSRRAGVIRTGELFF	TGTGCCAGCAGCCGTCGTGCGGGTGTTATTCGGACCGGGGAGCTGTTTTTT
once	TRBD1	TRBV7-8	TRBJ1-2	CASSLDATGWYGYTF	TGTGCCAGCAGCTTAGACGCGACAGGGTGGTATGGCTACACCTTC
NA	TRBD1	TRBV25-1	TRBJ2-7	CASSEAGTGRHEQYF	TGTGCCAGCAGTGAAGCCGGGACAGGCCGGCACGAGCAGTACTTC